The clone carrying this T cell receptor beta chain was detected a few times. Authors of the study amplified TCR beta CDR3 regions from RNA transcripts. HTBI primers were employed in a first-round RT-PCR of the TCR CDR3. In TCRdb, the multiplex PCR reads were re-called with MiXCR into one record per CDR3 protein. The data show more than 550,000 distinct CDR3 sequences, with roughly 17% seen just once and around 15% held by the top ten. Hyperthyroidism of Graves' type that showed no ophthalmopathy progression within 18 months was stable. The patients, who ranged from 18 to 65 in age, presented with newly diagnosed hyperthyroidism lasting under 2 months. Germline V gene data show CDR1 as MDHEN and CDR2 as SYDVKM. The CDR3 has 16 amino acids. Trimming removed 3 bases from V and 0 bases from J, with 12 bases in between. The sample originates from a study of T cells in Graves' hyperthyroidism and ophthalmopathy. Study details: Peripheral blood sampling occurred at initial diagnosis, before any treatment.

The TCR comes from a man between 50 and 59 years old with Graves' hyperthyroidism. Sequencing used blood. The chain is built from TRBV28 and TRBJ1-5, with D unclear. The CDR3 here is CASSFVAILSNQPQHF. The CDR3 region has the DNA TGTGCCAGCAGTTTTGTTGCCATCCTTAGCAATCAGCCCCAGCATTTT.